The clone carrying this T cell receptor (beta chain) was found a few times. The target antigen is unknown. Trimming pared 5 bases from V and 3 bases from J, leaving 13 bases between. The germline gives CDR1 MNHEY, CDR2 SVGAGI. The CDR3 runs 14 residues. The sample belongs to a study of post-analysis software for immune sequencing data. cDNA libraries for TCR beta contained unique molecular identifiers. TCRdb fed the PCR reads into MiXCR, producing one record per CDR3 protein. The sample has approximately 770,000 distinct CDR3 sequences, 35% to 55% seen once; the top ten hold over 4.5%. Study observations and caveats: Five or six TRBV segments appeared more often in patients than in controls, and TRBV5-6, TRBV5-1 and TRBV20-1 were among these. By F measure, strong co-clustering occurred among samples prepared in the same batch.

V usage is TRBV6-5 and J usage is TRBJ1-1; a weak D match, TRBD1 (6 bases). Sequencing used blood. The origin of this receptor is a girl under 18 with multiple sclerosis. This CDR3 reads CASSEGVEDTEAFF. The DNA for the CDR3 is TGTGCCAGCAGTGAGGGGGTTGAGGACACTGAAGCTTTCTTT.